The rows below give T cell receptor beta chains drawn from one sample of a study of metastatic and nonmetastatic thyroid tumors. MiXCR reprocessed the PCR reads for TCRdb. This sample has under 4,000 clones, with 22% found just once. The sequenced material came from tumor tissue. These receptor sequences come from a male donor with papillary thyroid cancer or a benign thyroid nodule (not recorded which). Some clones in this sample may be carry-over from other donors' samples. Both conserved end residues are part of each CDR3. A D gene is named only where the DNA matches it firmly. The size of a clone is reported for some rows only, either as once, few or many, or as a class for expanded clones.

j_gene: TRBJ1-5; abundance: .; d_gene: .; v_gene: TRBV20-1; CDR3nt: TGCAGTGCTAGAAGCGGGCTTGAGAGTCAGCCCCAGCATTTT; CDR3aa: CSARSGLESQPQHF
j_gene: TRBJ2-1; abundance: .; d_gene: TRBD2; v_gene: TRBV5-1; CDR3nt: TGCGCCAGCAGCCACGGGCGGGAGGTCTTATACAATGAGCAGTTCTTC; CDR3aa: CASSHGREVLYNEQFF
j_gene: TRBJ2-2; abundance: few; d_gene: .; v_gene: TRBV25-1; CDR3nt: TGTGCCAGCAGTGTTGGCGCTCGTCACACCGGGGAGCTGTTTTTT; CDR3aa: CASSVGARHTGELFF
j_gene: TRBJ2-7; abundance: .; d_gene: .; v_gene: TRBV6-1; CDR3nt: TGTGCCAGCATTCCCCTTCCGGGACACCTCTACGAGCAGTACTTC; CDR3aa: CASIPLPGHLYEQYF
j_gene: TRBJ1-6; abundance: .; d_gene: .; v_gene: TRBV27; CDR3nt: TGTGCCAGCAGTACGACAGGTTACTACGCACCCCTCCACTTT; CDR3aa: CASSTTGYYAPLHF
j_gene: TRBJ2-7; abundance: .; d_gene: TRBD2; v_gene: TRBV20-1; CDR3nt: TGCAGTGCTAGAAGGCCTAGCGGGCGCTCCTACGAGCAGTACTTC; CDR3aa: CSARRPSGRSYEQYF
j_gene: TRBJ2-7; abundance: few; d_gene: .; v_gene: TRBV6-2/TRBV6-3; CDR3nt: TGTGCCAGCAGTTACCAGGGGAGCTCCTACGAGCAGTACTTC; CDR3aa: CASSYQGSSYEQYF
j_gene: TRBJ2-5; abundance: few; d_gene: TRBD2; v_gene: TRBV28; CDR3nt: TGTGCCAGCAGTCCCGCGGGGAGAAGCGGGGGAGGTGAGACCCAGTACTTC; CDR3aa: CASSPAGRSGGGETQYF
j_gene: TRBJ2-5; abundance: few; d_gene: TRBD2; v_gene: TRBV6-1; CDR3nt: TGTGCCAGCAGAAAACTAGCGGGGGGGGAGACCCAGTACTTC; CDR3aa: CASRKLAGGETQYF
j_gene: TRBJ1-2; abundance: .; d_gene: .; v_gene: TRBV30; CDR3nt: TGTGCCTGGAGTGTTGGGGGCGAAGGCTACACCTTC; CDR3aa: CAWSVGGEGYTF
j_gene: TRBJ1-1; abundance: .; d_gene: .; v_gene: TRBV5-1; CDR3nt: TGCGCCAGCAGCTTGATGACCGGGGCGACTGAAGCTTTCTTT; CDR3aa: CASSLMTGATEAFF
j_gene: TRBJ2-7; abundance: medium-sized; d_gene: TRBD1; v_gene: TRBV2; CDR3nt: TGTGCCAGCTGGTCAGGGGGCTACGAGCAGTACTTC; CDR3aa: CASWSGGYEQYF
j_gene: TRBJ2-7; abundance: few; d_gene: .; v_gene: TRBV6-2/TRBV6-3; CDR3nt: TGTGCCAGCAGTTACGACCCGGACACCCCTCTCTCCTACGAGCAGTACTTC; CDR3aa: CASSYDPDTPLSYEQYF
j_gene: TRBJ2-1; abundance: many; d_gene: .; v_gene: TRBV7-9; CDR3nt: TGTGCCAGCAGCTTAGGCACCTTGGGCGTCAATGAGCAGTTCTTC; CDR3aa: CASSLGTLGVNEQFF
j_gene: TRBJ2-1; abundance: .; d_gene: .; v_gene: TRBV13; CDR3nt: TGTGCCAGCAGGGCCCGAGGGGGGAACTCCAGGGAGCAGTTCTTC; CDR3aa: CASRARGGNSREQFF
j_gene: TRBJ1-5; abundance: .; d_gene: .; v_gene: TRBV4-1; CDR3nt: TGCGCCAGCAGCCAAGAGGATAATCAGCCCCAGCATTTT; CDR3aa: CASSQEDNQPQHF
j_gene: TRBJ1-5; abundance: .; d_gene: TRBD1; v_gene: TRBV5-1; CDR3nt: TGCGCCAGGGGGAGACAGGGGTTTCAGCCCCAGCATTTT; CDR3aa: CARGRQGFQPQHF
j_gene: TRBJ1-1; abundance: few; d_gene: .; v_gene: TRBV6-1; CDR3nt: TGTGCCAGCAGCGAGGGGTACGGAGCTTTCTTT; CDR3aa: CASSEGYGAFF
j_gene: TRBJ2-7; abundance: .; d_gene: TRBD2; v_gene: TRBV20-1; CDR3nt: TGCAGTGCTCCGGGACTAGATCGCGCCGAGCAGTACTTC; CDR3aa: CSAPGLDRAEQYF
j_gene: TRBJ1-1; abundance: .; d_gene: .; v_gene: TRBV15; CDR3nt: TGTGCCACCCGCCCGACAGGACCCAAGAGAGCTTTCTTT; CDR3aa: CATRPTGPKRAFF
j_gene: TRBJ1-1; abundance: .; d_gene: .; v_gene: TRBV11-2; CDR3nt: TGTGCCAGCAGCTTAGAGCAGAACACTGAAGCTTTCTTT; CDR3aa: CASSLEQNTEAFF
j_gene: TRBJ1-2; abundance: .; d_gene: .; v_gene: TRBV19; CDR3nt: TGTGCCAGTTCCAGTTCCTTTGATGGCTACACCTTC; CDR3aa: CASSSSFDGYTF
j_gene: TRBJ2-2; abundance: once; d_gene: TRBD1; v_gene: TRBV5-1; CDR3nt: TGCGCCAGCAGCGTACAACAGGGGGATGTAGCTGGCGGGGAGCTGTTTTTT; CDR3aa: CASSVQQGDVAGGELFF
j_gene: TRBJ2-2; abundance: few; d_gene: .; v_gene: TRBV6-5; CDR3nt: TGTGCCAGCAGTTGGGGGACGACGTGGACCGGGGAGCTGTTTTTT; CDR3aa: CASSWGTTWTGELFF
j_gene: TRBJ2-7; abundance: medium-sized; d_gene: TRBD2; v_gene: TRBV5-1; CDR3nt: TGCGCCAGCAGCTACTCCTTGTTAGCGGGAGATTACGAGCAGTACTTC; CDR3aa: CASSYSLLAGDYEQYF
j_gene: TRBJ2-7; abundance: .; d_gene: .; v_gene: TRBV6-4; CDR3nt: TGTGCCAGCAGTGATACCCCGAGGCAGGGAGCCTACGAGCAGTACTTC; CDR3aa: CASSDTPRQGAYEQYF